These 32 T cell receptor beta chains were sequenced from one sample in a study of cytomegalovirus exposure and HLA in healthy donors. PCR primers comprised 60 Vbeta and 13 Jbeta primers. Generated by immunoSEQ multiplex PCR, the TCRdb table keeps only in-frame clones and is missing some. The sample has tens of thousands of clones, around 80% seen once. The sequencing input was PBMCs. These receptor sequences come from a man between 40 and 49 years old in good health and CMV-seronegative.

The chain joins TRBV6-5 to TRBJ2-7; 8 nucleotides align to TRBD2. The V and J ends lost 8 bases and 3 bases, in that order; junction bases with no gene match: 6. The CDR3 length is 13 residues. Germline V gene data show CDR1 as MNHEY and CDR2 as SVGAGI. CDR3: CASAGGLLYEQYF. The CDR3, as DNA: TGTGCCAGCGCGGGGGGACTCCTCTACGAGCAGTACTTC.

This clone appeared a single time. The V and J genes are TRBV5-1 and TRBJ2-5, with TRBD1 matching 7 bases. The CDR3 covers 15 residues. Germline CDR1 is SGHRS and CDR2 is YFSETQ. With V trimmed by 0 bases and J by 5 bases, 7 bases remained unmatched. The CDR3 DNA follows: TGCGCCAGCAGCTTGGGGGCAGGGGGTGTGGAGACCCAGTACTTC. Amino acids: CASSLGAGGVETQYF.

The V gene is TRBV28, the J gene TRBJ2-1, with TRBD1 identical over 8 bases. Germline lookup yields CDR1 MDHEN and CDR2 SYDVKM. The CDR3 totals 14 residues. J gave up 5 bases and V 6 bases, and 6 bases lay outside the gene matches. The DNA of the CDR3 is TGTGCCAGCAGCCAAACAGGGGGTCACAATGAGCAGTTCTTC. As protein: CASSQTGGHNEQFF.

This chain connects TRBV9 to TRBJ2-5, with a tentative D call TRBD2 (7 bases). There are 17 residues in the CDR3. Trimming pared 0 bases from V and 2 bases from J, leaving 17 bases between. From germline, CDR1 is SGDLS and CDR2 YYNGEE. Here the CDR3 reads CASSVAGGRVGQETQYF. The CDR3 nucleotides are TGTGCCAGCAGCGTAGCGGGGGGCCGGGTGGGACAAGAGACCCAGTACTTC.

The chain is built from TRBV7-8 and TRBJ1-5, with TRBD1 matching 9 bases. This CDR3 is built from 16 residues. Germline V CDR1 and CDR2: SGHVS, FQNEAQ. Losses at the gene ends were 5 bases for V and 5 bases for J; bases not matched to a gene: 10. The CDR3 loop is CASSVRQGGWYQPQHF. CDR3 bases: TGTGCCAGCAGCGTAAGACAGGGGGGCTGGTATCAGCCCCAGCATTTT.

The V call is TRBV5-1, the J call TRBJ1-5; possible D gene TRBD1, 5 bases. Trimming pared 5 bases from V and 5 bases from J, leaving 11 bases between. The CDR3 has 13 residues. The germline gives CDR1 SGHRS, CDR2 YFSETQ. This chain's CDR3 is CASRDSFDQPQHF. The CDR3 region has the DNA TGCGCCAGCAGAGACAGTTTTGATCAGCCCCAGCATTTT. The variable domain in full, completed from reference TRBV5-1 and TRBJ1-5, reads KAGVTQTPRYLIKTRGQQVTLSCSPISGHRSVSWYQQTPGQGLQFLFEYFSETQRNKGNFPGRFSGRQFSNSRSEMNVSTLELGDSALYLCASRDSFDQPQHFGDGTRLSIL.

This clone was picked up a small number of times. This chain uses TRBV6-6 with TRBJ1-1, with D perhaps matching TRBD1 (6 bases). This CDR3 has 14 residues. Trimming left V 5 bases short and J 5 bases short, with 15 bases between. Germline assignment: CDR1 MNHNY and CDR2 SVGAGI (reference sequence). The CDR3 DNA reads as TGTGCCAGCAGTGCTGACCAGGGGTGGACTGAAGCTTTCTTT. Its translation: CASSADQGWTEAFF.

The chain couples TRBV5-1 to TRBJ1-2; D uncertain. This CDR3 has 15 amino acids. Trimming took off 0 bases at V and 4 bases at J, with 13 bases between the two ends. Germline-derived CDR1 and CDR2 are SGHRS and YFSETQ. CDR3 sequence reads: CASSLVPGTGYGYTF. CDR3 DNA sequence: TGCGCCAGCAGCTTGGTCCCGGGAACGGGCTATGGCTACACCTTC.

V and J are TRBV25-1 and TRBJ1-1, with 7 positions matching TRBD1. CDR1 is MGHDK, CDR2 SYGVNS, per germline. V shed 6 bases, J shed 5 bases, and the junction held 9 bases outside the gene matches. This CDR3 has 14 amino acids. The CDR3 nucleotides read TGTGCCAGCAGCCAGGTAGGGGGCGGGACTGAAGCTTTCTTT. The encoded protein is CASSQVGGGTEAFF.

Worth noting for this clone: A junction end diverges from the germline sequence, so it may reflect a read error. The rearrangement joins TRBV7-9 to TRBJ2-2; 8 bases match TRBD1. CDR3 length equals 14 residues. Germline V gene lookup returns CDR1 SEHNR and CDR2 FQNEAQ (reference sequence). The CDR3 DNA sequence: TGTTCCAGCAGCTTACTACAGGGGGCCGGGGAGCTGTTTTTT. Protein sequence: CSSSLLQGAGELFF.

The chain uses TRBV29-1 and TRBJ2-2, with D unresolved. CDR1 is SQVTM and CDR2 is ANQGSEA in the germline V gene. The V end lost 1 base, the J end lost 0 bases, and 9 bases lay between the germline ends. The length of the CDR3 is 15 residues. CDR3 nucleotide sequence: TGCAGCGTTGAAGCCCCCCCCGCGAACACCGGGGAGCTGTTTTTT. This codes for CSVEAPPANTGELFF.

The rearrangement joins TRBV28 to TRBJ2-7; D is unclear. The V end lost 2 bases, the J end lost 7 bases, and 9 bases lay between the germline ends. This CDR3 comprises 12 residues. Looked up from germline, CDR1 is MDHEN and CDR2 is SYDVKM. CDR3 in amino acids: CASSLRSQEQYF. The CDR3 nucleotides are TGTGCCAGCAGTTTACGCTCCCAGGAGCAGTACTTC.

The genes are TRBV5-1 and TRBJ1-3, with 7 positions matching TRBD1. There are 17 residues in the CDR3. J was trimmed by 3 bases and V by 4 bases; bases with no gene match: 13. Germline V gene data show CDR1 as SGHRS and CDR2 as YFSETQ. The CDR3 loop is CASSPLPGPGGGNTIYF. Here the CDR3 DNA reads TGCGCCAGCAGCCCCCTTCCGGGGCCAGGGGGTGGAAACACCATATATTTT. Looking up the rest from reference TRBV5-1 and TRBJ1-3 gives the full variable domain: KAGVTQTPRYLIKTRGQQVTLSCSPISGHRSVSWYQQTPGQGLQFLFEYFSETQRNKGNFPGRFSGRQFSNSRSEMNVSTLELGDSALYLCASSPLPGPGGGNTIYFGEGSWLTVV.

The chain uses TRBV25-1 and TRBJ2-1, with TRBD2 matching over 8 bases. The CDR3 length is 13 residues. J gave up 4 bases and V 5 bases, and 1 base lay outside the gene matches. Germline CDR1 is MGHDK and CDR2 is SYGVNS. Written as DNA, the CDR3 is TGTGCCAGCAGTATAGCGGGGTACAATGAGCAGTTCTTC. Amino acid sequence: CASSIAGYNEQFF.

This clone has only a few counts. The chain is built from TRBV12-5 and TRBJ1-5; D might be TRBD1 (6 bases). Germline V gives CDR1 LGHNT, CDR2 FRNRAP. The CDR3 runs to 17 residues. The V and J ends lost 3 bases and 0 bases respectively, with 15 bases between them. CDR3 in DNA: TGTGCTAGTGGTTTAGGTCCGGGACACGATAGCAATCAGCCCCAGCATTTT. Translated, it gives CASGLGPGHDSNQPQHF.

This clone has just one count. As DNA, the CDR3 is TGCAGCGTTGAAGATAGGGGGAGAAGGTACGAGCAGTACTTC. Translation gives CSVEDRGRRYEQYF. This chain links TRBV29-1 with TRBJ2-7; tentatively, D is TRBD1 (6 bases). The CDR3 is 14 residues long. Germline values: CDR1 SQVTM, CDR2 ANQGSEA. Trimming shortened V by 0 bases and J by 4 bases, and 13 bases separated the two germline ends.

J is TRBJ1-2 and V is TRBV9, with TRBD1 matching 10 bases. Germline CDR1 SGDLS, CDR2 YYNGEE. This CDR3 contains 14 residues. Trimming cost V 4 bases and J 7 bases; bases outside gene matches: 7. The DNA of the CDR3 is TGTGCCAGCAGCTCCCGGACAGGGGGTCCTGGCTACACCTTC. Translated: CASSSRTGGPGYTF.

This sequence joins TRBV9 and TRBJ1-1; D gene ambiguous. Germline V gene data show CDR1 as SGDLS and CDR2 as YYNGEE. Trimming cost V 4 bases and J 2 bases, with 18 bases left between them. The CDR3 has 16 residues. The CDR3 nucleotides are TGTGCCAGCAGCCCACTGCCGTCGGGAGACAACACTGAAGCTTTCTTT. Encoded protein: CASSPLPSGDNTEAFF.

The J gene is TRBJ1-5, the V gene TRBV28; 7 nucleotides agree with TRBD1. Trimming cost V 6 bases and J 5 bases; bases outside gene matches: 7. CDR1 and CDR2 from the germline V gene are MDHEN and SYDVKM. The CDR3 sequence is 14 residues long. The CDR3 DNA is TGTGCCAGCAGACTCGGGACAGCTCATCAGCCCCAGCATTTT. It is translated as CASRLGTAHQPQHF.

This chain joins TRBV7-6 and TRBJ2-7; tentative D call: TRBD2 (6 bases). The CDR3 runs 16 residues. The V gene's germline CDR1 is SGHVS and CDR2 FNYEAQ. Trimming took off 5 bases at V and 0 bases at J, with 17 bases between the two ends. As DNA, the CDR3 is TGTGCCAGCAGCCCACATAATAGCGGAAGCTCCTACGAGCAGTACTTC. Translating gives CASSPHNSGSSYEQYF.

This chain connects TRBV2 to TRBJ2-2; D may be TRBD2 (6 bases). The germline V gene has CDR1 SNHLY and CDR2 FYNNEI. CDR3 length equals 14 residues. Trimming shortened V by 1 base and J by 10 bases, and 13 bases separated the two germline ends. CDR3 sequence (DNA): TGTGCCAGCAGTGAAGAGGGACTCCCTGTGGAGCTGTTTTTT. It codes for CASSEEGLPVELFF.

The chain uses TRBV9 and TRBJ2-1; 7 bases are shared with TRBD2. Trimming removed 0 bases from V and 3 bases from J; junction bases left unmatched: 6. In germline, CDR1 is SGDLS, CDR2 YYNGEE. CDR3 length: 16 residues. As DNA, the CDR3 is TGTGCCAGCAGCGTAGGTGCAGCGGGGATCTACAATGAGCAGTTCTTC. Protein: CASSVGAAGIYNEQFF.

The chain recombines TRBV9 with TRBJ2-2; D is unresolved. Germline V lookup: CDR1 SGDLS, CDR2 YYNGEE. This CDR3 spans 13 amino acids. V dropped 1 base and J dropped 7 bases, with 8 bases sitting between them. DNA of the CDR3: TGTGCCAGCAGCGTACAAGCGATCGGGGAGCTGTTTTTT. Its protein product is CASSVQAIGELFF.

The chain carries TRBV2 and TRBJ1-1; D possibly corresponds to TRBD1 (6 bases). The CDR3 spans 13 residues. V lost 4 bases to trimming and J lost 10 bases, with 16 bases between them. The germline V gene encodes CDR1 SNHLY and CDR2 FYNNEI. The CDR3 loop is CASSGAGVVGAFF. The CDR3 bases are TGTGCCAGCAGTGGGGCAGGGGTAGTTGGAGCTTTCTTT.

The V and J genes are TRBV11-2 and TRBJ1-4; D call uncertain. V was shortened by 6 bases and J by 8 bases, with 16 bases between the two germline ends. Germline loops: CDR1 SGHAT, CDR2 FQNNGV. The CDR3 runs to 14 residues. As DNA, the CDR3 is TGTGCCAGCAGTTTTGCGGGAGGAGGAGAAAAACTGTTTTTT. Its protein is CASSFAGGGEKLFF.

The chain employs TRBV5-6 and TRBJ2-5, with a possible D match to TRBD1 (7 bases). Looked up from germline, CDR1 is SGHDT and CDR2 is YYEEEE. Trimming cost V 4 bases and J 4 bases, with 17 bases left between them. The CDR3 totals 15 residues. The chain's CDR3 is CASSPDREVRETQYF. Written as DNA, the CDR3 is TGTGCCAGCAGCCCTGACAGGGAGGTGAGAGAGACCCAGTACTTC.

The chain combines TRBV18 with TRBJ1-1; the D gene is possibly TRBD1 (6 bases). CDR3 length equals 15 residues. Germline loops: CDR1 KGHSH, CDR2 LQKENI. The germline V and J ends were trimmed by 2 bases and 0 bases, with 10 bases remaining between them. The CDR3 region is CASSPRDKVNTEAFF. In DNA, the CDR3 is TGTGCCAGCTCACCAAGGGACAAAGTGAACACTGAAGCTTTCTTT.

This chain joins TRBV19 and TRBJ2-7, with 9 bases aligning to TRBD1. The germline V gene has CDR1 LNHDA and CDR2 SQIVND (reference sequence). Losses at the gene ends were 1 base for V and 3 bases for J; bases not matched to a gene: 10. This CDR3 contains 17 residues. The CDR3 DNA reads TGTGCCAGTAGTATAGCCCGTGGGACAGGGAGGAGCTACGAGCAGTACTTC. Translated: CASSIARGTGRSYEQYF.

The chain recombines TRBV7-2 with TRBJ1-6, with 9 bases that match TRBD1. Per germline, CDR1 SGHTA and CDR2 FQGNSA. The ends lost 4 bases at V and 7 bases at J; junction bases unmatched: 17. The CDR3 is 19 residues long. CDR3 residues: CASSSPQGTGTLGNSPLHF. The CDR3 DNA reads as TGTGCCAGCAGCTCCCCGCAGGGGACAGGGACCTTGGGGAATTCACCCCTCCACTTT. Full variable domain (missing parts from reference TRBV7-2 and TRBJ1-6): GAGVSQSPSNKVTEKGKDVELRCDPISGHTALYWYRQSLGQGLEFLIYFQGNSAPDKSGLPSDRFSAERTGGSVSTLTIQRTQQEDSAVYLCASSSPQGTGTLGNSPLHFGNGTRLTVT.

The V and J genes are TRBV28 and TRBJ2-1, with TRBD2 as a possible D gene (5 bases). There are 18 residues in the CDR3. The germline V gene encodes CDR1 MDHEN and CDR2 SYDVKM. Trimming stripped 1 base from V and 0 bases from J, with 16 bases between. The CDR3 reads CASSLSLPERSSYNEQFF. CDR3 nucleotide sequence: TGTGCCAGCAGTTTATCCCTCCCGGAGCGGAGCTCCTACAATGAGCAGTTCTTC.

This chain uses TRBV7-3 with TRBJ2-3, with TRBD2 matching 9 bases. Germline-derived CDR1 and CDR2 are SGHTA and FQGTGA. The CDR3 length is 15 residues. The J segment lost 6 bases and the V segment lost 4 bases, leaving 8 bases of the junction unmatched. In DNA form, the CDR3 reads TGTGCCAGCAGCTACGGTAGCGGGGGTTGGGATACGCAGTATTTT. It translates to CASSYGSGGWDTQYF.

The chain couples TRBV6-6 to TRBJ2-2; 10 bases fit TRBD2. The CDR3 consists of 15 residues. Germline assignment: CDR1 MNHNY and CDR2 SVGAGI (reference sequence). V shed 6 bases and J 4 bases; nucleotides not matched to a gene: 5. As DNA, the CDR3 is TGTGCCAGCAGCCCAAGCGGGGGGGCCACCGGGGAGCTGTTTTTT. Protein: CASSPSGGATGELFF.